The table lists the clone carrying this TCR beta chain with many counts. Its antigen is undetermined. Germline V lookup: CDR1 SQVTM, CDR2 ANQGSEA. This CDR3 comprises 11 residues. Trimming took 5 bases from V and 5 from J, leaving 10 bases between them. This sample stems from a study of T-cell reconstitution after alpha-beta-depleted transplantation in children. Whole-study results and caveats: Reportedly, alpha-beta T cells present about two months post-transplant originated from several hundred expanded clones of graft origin. Newly made T cells mostly supplied T-cell counts and diversity one year after transplant.

A library of TCRbeta sequences, prepared with unique molecular identifiers, was generated. Each CDR3 protein gets one entry after TCRdb re-called the PCR reads with MiXCR. This table has about 490,000 distinct CDR3 sequences, 10% to 13% appearing once. The sequencing used PBMCs, collected before TCRalphabeta/CD19-depleted stem cell transplant. This clonotype was obtained from a child aged 2 to 15 with inherited bone marrow failure, due to receive a stem cell transplant. This chain joins TRBV29-1 and TRBJ2-7; D possibly matches TRBD1 or TRBD2 (6 bases each). The DNA for the CDR3 is TGCAGCGTTTTAAGGGGGGACGAGCAGTACTTC. It translates to CSVLRGDEQYF.